This T cell receptor (beta chain) was recovered during a study of blood T cell repertoires in COVID-19. As for the study in general: Sites in the United States, Italy and Spain provided acute and convalescent COVID-19 samples. PBMCs, B-cell-depleted T cells, or T cells provided the cDNA or gDNA that made up the material.

In the study's own analysis: By means of reference gene primer amplification, nucleated cell counts were estimated. Data came from immunoSEQ multiplex PCR; TCRdb stores just in-frame clones and leaves some out. The V and J calls and clone size come from that table; D and trimming were worked out from the DNA. There are 100,000 to 150,000 clones in the sample; approximately 84% occur only once, and about 18% lies in the top ten. The sequence was collected from a woman aged 80 or over with acute or convalescent COVID-19. The specimen was peripheral blood.

The DNA for the CDR3 is TGTGCCAGCAGTTACCTCACTGAAGCTTTCTTT. This translates into CASSYLTEAFF. The chain carries TRBV6-5 and TRBJ1-1; D uncertain. Trimming removed 2 bases at V and 4 bases at J, with 2 bases between. Germline V lookup: CDR1 MNHEY, CDR2 SVGAGI. The CDR3 loop spans 11 amino acids.